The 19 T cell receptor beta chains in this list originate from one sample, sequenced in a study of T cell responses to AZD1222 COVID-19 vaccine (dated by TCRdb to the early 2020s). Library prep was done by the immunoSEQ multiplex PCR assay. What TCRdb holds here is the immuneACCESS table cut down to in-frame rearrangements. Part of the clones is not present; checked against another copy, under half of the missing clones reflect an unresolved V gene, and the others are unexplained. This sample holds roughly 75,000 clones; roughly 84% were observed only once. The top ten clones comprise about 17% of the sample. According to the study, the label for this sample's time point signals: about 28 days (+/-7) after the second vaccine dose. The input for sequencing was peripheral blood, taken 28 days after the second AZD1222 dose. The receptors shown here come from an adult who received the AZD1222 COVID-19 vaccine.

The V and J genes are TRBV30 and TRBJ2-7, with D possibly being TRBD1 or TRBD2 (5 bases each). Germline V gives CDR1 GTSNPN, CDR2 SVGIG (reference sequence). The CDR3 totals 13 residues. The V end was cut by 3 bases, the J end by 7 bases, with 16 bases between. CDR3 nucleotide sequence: TGTGCCTGGAGCATGCCGGGGCGCGAGGAGCAGTACTTC. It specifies CAWSMPGREEQYF. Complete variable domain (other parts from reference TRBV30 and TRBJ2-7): SQTIHQWPATLVQPVGSPLSLECTVEGTSNPNLYWYRQAAGRGLQLLFYSVGIGQISSEVPQNLSASRPQDRQFILSSKKLLLSDSGFYLCAWSMPGREEQYFGPGTRLTVT.

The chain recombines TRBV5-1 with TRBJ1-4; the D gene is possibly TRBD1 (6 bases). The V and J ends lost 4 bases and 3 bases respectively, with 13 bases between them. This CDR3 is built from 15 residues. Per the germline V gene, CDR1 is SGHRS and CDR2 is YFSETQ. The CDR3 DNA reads TGCGCCAGCAGCCCCGACAGGCCCCCTAATGAAAAACTGTTTTTT. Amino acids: CASSPDRPPNEKLFF.

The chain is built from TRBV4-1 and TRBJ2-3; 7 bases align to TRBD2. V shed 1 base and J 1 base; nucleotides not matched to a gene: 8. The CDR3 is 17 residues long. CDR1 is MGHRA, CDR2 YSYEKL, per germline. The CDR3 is CASSQGPGGGGTDTQYF. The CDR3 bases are TGCGCCAGCAGCCAAGGACCCGGCGGGGGTGGCACAGATACGCAGTATTTT.

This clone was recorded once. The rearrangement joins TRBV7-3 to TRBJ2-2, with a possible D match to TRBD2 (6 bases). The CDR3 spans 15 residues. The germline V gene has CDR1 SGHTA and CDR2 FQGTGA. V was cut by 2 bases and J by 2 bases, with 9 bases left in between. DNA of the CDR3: TGTGCCAGCAGCTTAGCGGGGACCAACACCGGGGAGCTGTTTTTT. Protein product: CASSLAGTNTGELFF.

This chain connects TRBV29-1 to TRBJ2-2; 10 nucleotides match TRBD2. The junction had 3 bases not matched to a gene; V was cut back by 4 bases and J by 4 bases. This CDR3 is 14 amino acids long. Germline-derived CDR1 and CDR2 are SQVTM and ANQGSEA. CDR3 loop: CSVVKRGGTGELFF. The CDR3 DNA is TGCAGCGTTGTCAAGCGGGGGGGCACCGGGGAGCTGTTTTTT.

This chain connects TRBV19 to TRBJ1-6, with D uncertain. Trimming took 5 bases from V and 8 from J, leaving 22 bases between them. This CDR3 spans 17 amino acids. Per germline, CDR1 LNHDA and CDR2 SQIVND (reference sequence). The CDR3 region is CASSAFRGEIDDSPLHF. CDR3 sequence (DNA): TGTGCCAGTAGTGCCTTCCGGGGAGAAATTGACGATTCACCCCTCCACTTT.

CDR3 loop: CASSQGQRGSYEQYF. The CDR3, as DNA: TGCGCCAGCAGCCAGGGACAGAGAGGGTCCTACGAGCAGTACTTC. The rearrangement uses TRBV5-1 and TRBJ2-7; 7 bases match TRBD1. Germline loops: CDR1 SGHRS, CDR2 YFSETQ. This CDR3 is built from 15 residues. V shed 4 bases and J 1 base; nucleotides not matched to a gene: 8.

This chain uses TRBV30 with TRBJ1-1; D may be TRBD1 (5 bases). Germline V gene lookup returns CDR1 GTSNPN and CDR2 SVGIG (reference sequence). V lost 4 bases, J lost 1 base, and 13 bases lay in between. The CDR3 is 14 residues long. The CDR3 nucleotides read TGTGCCTGGACTCAAGGGGTTGCGAACACTGAAGCTTTCTTT. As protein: CAWTQGVANTEAFF.

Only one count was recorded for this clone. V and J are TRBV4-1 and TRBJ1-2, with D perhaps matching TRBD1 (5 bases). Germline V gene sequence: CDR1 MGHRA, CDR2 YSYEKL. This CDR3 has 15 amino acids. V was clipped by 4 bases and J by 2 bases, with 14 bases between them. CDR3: CASSPEPGANYGYTF. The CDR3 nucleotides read TGCGCCAGCAGCCCGGAGCCTGGGGCCAACTATGGCTACACCTTC.

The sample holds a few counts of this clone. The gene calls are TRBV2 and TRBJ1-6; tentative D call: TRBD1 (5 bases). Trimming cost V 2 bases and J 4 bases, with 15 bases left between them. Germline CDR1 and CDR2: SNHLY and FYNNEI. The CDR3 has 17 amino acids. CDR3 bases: TGTGCCAGCAGTGAAACCCCCTCGGCAGGGTATAATTCACCCCTCCACTTT. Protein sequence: CASSETPSAGYNSPLHF.

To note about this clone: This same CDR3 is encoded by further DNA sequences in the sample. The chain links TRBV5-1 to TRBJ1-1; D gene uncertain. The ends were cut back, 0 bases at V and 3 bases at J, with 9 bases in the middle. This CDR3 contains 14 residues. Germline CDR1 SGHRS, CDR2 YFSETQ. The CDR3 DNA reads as TGCGCCAGCAGCTTGGCCGGAGGGTACACTGAAGCTTTCTTT. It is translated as CASSLAGGYTEAFF.

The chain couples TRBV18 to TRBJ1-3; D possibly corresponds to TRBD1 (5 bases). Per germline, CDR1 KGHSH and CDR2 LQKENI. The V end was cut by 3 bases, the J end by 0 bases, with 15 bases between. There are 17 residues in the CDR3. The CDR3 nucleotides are TGTGCCAGCTCACCCCCCGGGACCCCTAGCTCTGGAAACACCATATATTTT. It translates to CASSPPGTPSSGNTIYF.

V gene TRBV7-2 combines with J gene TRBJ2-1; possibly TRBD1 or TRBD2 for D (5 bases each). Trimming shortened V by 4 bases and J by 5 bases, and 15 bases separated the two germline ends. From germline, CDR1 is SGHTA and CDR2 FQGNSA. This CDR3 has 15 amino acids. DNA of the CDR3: TGTGCCAGCAGCTACCGGACGGGGCTTAACAATGAGCAGTTCTTC. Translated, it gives CASSYRTGLNNEQFF.

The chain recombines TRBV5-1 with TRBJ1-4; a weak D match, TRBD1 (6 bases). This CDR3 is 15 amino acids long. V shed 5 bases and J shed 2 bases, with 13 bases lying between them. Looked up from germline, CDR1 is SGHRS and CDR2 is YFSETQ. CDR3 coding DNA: TGCGCCAGCAGAGTCACAGGGAATACTAATGAAAAACTGTTTTTT. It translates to CASRVTGNTNEKLFF.

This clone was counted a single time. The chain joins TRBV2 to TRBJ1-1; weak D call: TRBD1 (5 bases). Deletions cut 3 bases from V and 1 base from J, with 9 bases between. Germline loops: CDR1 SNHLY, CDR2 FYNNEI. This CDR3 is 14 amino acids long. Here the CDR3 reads CASSDGGRNTEAFF. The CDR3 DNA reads TGTGCCAGCAGTGACGGGGGGAGGAACACTGAAGCTTTCTTT.

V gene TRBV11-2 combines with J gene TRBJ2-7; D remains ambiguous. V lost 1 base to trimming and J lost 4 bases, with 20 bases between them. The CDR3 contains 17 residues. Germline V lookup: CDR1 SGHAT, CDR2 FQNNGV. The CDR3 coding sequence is TGTGCCAGCAGCTTAGTTATGAGTATACAGAGAAATTACGAGCAGTACTTC. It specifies CASSLVMSIQRNYEQYF.

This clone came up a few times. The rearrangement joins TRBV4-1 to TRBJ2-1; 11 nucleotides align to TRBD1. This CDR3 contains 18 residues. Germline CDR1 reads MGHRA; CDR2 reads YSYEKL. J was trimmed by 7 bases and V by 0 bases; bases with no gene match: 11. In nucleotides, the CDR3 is TGCGCCAGCAGCCAAGATAAGTTCGGGACAGGGGGAAGAAATGAGCAGTTCTTC. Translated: CASSQDKFGTGGRNEQFF.

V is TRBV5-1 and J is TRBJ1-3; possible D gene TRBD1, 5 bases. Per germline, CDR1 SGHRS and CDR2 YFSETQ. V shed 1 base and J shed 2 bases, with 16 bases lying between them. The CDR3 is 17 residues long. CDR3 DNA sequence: TGCGCCAGCAGCTTGTACCCCCAGGGAGCCCCTGGAAACACCATATATTTT. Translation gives CASSLYPQGAPGNTIYF.

CDR3 sequence (DNA): TGTGCCAGCAGCTTGGAAGGGGGCGCAGCCACAGATACGCAGTATTTT. It encodes CASSLEGGAATDTQYF. The chain links TRBV5-8 to TRBJ2-3; 7 positions match TRBD1. The CDR3 loop spans 16 amino acids. V lost 0 bases to trimming and J lost 2 bases; unmatched junction nucleotides: 6. Germline CDR1 is SGHTS and CDR2 is YDEGEE.